Sequencing of this T cell receptor (beta chain) was carried out in a study of response to subunit inactivated influenza vaccine. The CDR3 totals 16 residues. V lost 4 bases to trimming and J lost 4 bases; unmatched junction nucleotides: 13. CDR1 and CDR2 (germline): SGHRS, YFSETQ. TCRdb fed the RT-PCR reads into MiXCR, producing one record per CDR3 protein. The sample has some 540,000 distinct CDR3 sequences, roughly 25% seen once. These data are also associated with another study on T cells expressing NK-cell markers. That work states: Synthesis of TCR beta cDNA relied on 5'RACE template switching carrying UMIs.

The sequences come from CD4+ T cells sorted from PBMCs, collected approximately 13 days after vaccination. This TCR derives from a man aged 50-59 years who received an inactivated influenza vaccine. This chain links TRBV5-1 with TRBJ1-1; 7 bases agree with TRBD1. In nucleotides, the CDR3 is TGCGCCAGCAGCCCACCTCGACAGGGCAGAGGCACTGAAGCTTTCTTT. The encoded protein is CASSPPRQGRGTEAFF.